Below, one T cell receptor beta chain is given with its context. Antigen: not known. TCRdb fed the 5' RACE reads into MiXCR, producing one record per CDR3 protein. The sample carries around 12,000 distinct CDR3 sequences, around 15% recorded once. This record belongs to a study of T-cell memory formation after mild COVID-19. In the study overall: There were largely donor-specific TCR clusters. Study-level points and caveats: Cross-reactive memory appears to have joined, as suggested by some responding clones showing up in pre-infection memory.

This CDR3 has 17 residues. The junction had 13 bases not matched to a gene; V was cut back by 6 bases and J by 5 bases. CDR1 is MNHEY and CDR2 is SVGAGI in the germline V gene. The sequenced sample was PBMCs or a T cell subset sorted from them (not recorded which). The chain joins TRBV6-5 to TRBJ2-1; 10 bases are shared with TRBD2. This TCR was recovered from a man in his late teens or twenties who had mild COVID-19 (a few samples of this study predate the infection). Cell type and time point are not known. The CDR3 sequence: CASSRLAGGRKNNEQFF. CDR3 sequence (DNA): TGTGCCAGCAGCCGATTAGCGGGGGGCCGTAAAAACAATGAGCAGTTCTTC.